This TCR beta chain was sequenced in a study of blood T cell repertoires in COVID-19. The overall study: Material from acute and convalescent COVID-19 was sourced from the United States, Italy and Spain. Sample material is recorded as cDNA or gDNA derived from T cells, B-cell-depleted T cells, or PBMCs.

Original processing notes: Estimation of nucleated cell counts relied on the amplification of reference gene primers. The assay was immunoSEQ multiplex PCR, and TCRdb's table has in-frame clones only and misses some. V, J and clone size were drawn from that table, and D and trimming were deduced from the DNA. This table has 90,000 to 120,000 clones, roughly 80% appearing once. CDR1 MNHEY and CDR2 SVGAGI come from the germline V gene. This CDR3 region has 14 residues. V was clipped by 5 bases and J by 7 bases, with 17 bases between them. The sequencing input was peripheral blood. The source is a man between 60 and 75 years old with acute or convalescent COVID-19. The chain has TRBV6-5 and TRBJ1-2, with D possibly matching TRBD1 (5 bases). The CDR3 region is CASSTQGGTGGYTF. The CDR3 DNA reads TGTGCCAGCAGTACCCAGGGTGGTACTGGTGGCTACACCTTC.